The present T cell receptor beta chain was sequenced within a study of blood T cell repertoires in COVID-19. The table came from immunoSEQ multiplex PCR; TCRdb's copy has only in-frame clones and leaves some out. The sample has a few hundred thousand clones; around 92% are singletons. Germline-derived CDR1 and CDR2 are MNHEY and SVGAGI. Germline trimming cut 6 bases from V and 6 bases from J; bases unmatched to any gene: 11. This CDR3 spans 15 amino acids. Residents of under 25 US areas, aged roughly 18 to 89 years, made up the participants. In Cohort 3, a recovered donor had either two negative PCRs, clearance, or symptom resolution.

The sequencing input was PBMCs or T cells enriched from blood (not recorded which). V is TRBV6-5 and J is TRBJ1-5; 7 bases match TRBD1. The origin of this receptor is a woman aged 25 to 45 who had recovered from COVID-19. CDR3 region: CASRSEGAWGQPQHF. As DNA, the CDR3 is TGTGCCAGCAGGAGCGAGGGGGCGTGGGGTCAGCCCCAGCATTTT.